These 29 T cell receptor beta chains were sequenced from one sample in a study of cytomegalovirus exposure and HLA in healthy donors. The PCR was carried out with 60 Vbeta primers and 13 Jbeta primers. This table comes from immunoSEQ multiplex PCR, and its TCRdb copy is limited to in-frame clones, with some not included. The sample yields roughly 140,000 clones, about 73% seen once. Sequenced material: PBMCs. The receptors stem from a man in his forties in good health and CMV-seropositive.

The rearrangement uses TRBV11-1 and TRBJ2-7; 7 nucleotides match TRBD1. Germline V gene data show CDR1 as SGHAT and CDR2 as FQDESV (reference sequence). CDR3 length: 13 residues. V was pared by 5 bases and J by 3 bases, with 4 bases of the junction left unmatched. CDR3 sequence: CASSPDRVYEQYF. The CDR3 DNA reads as TGTGCCAGCAGCCCAGACAGGGTCTACGAGCAGTACTTC.

About this clone: An end of the junction differs from the germline gene, which may be a read error. The chain combines TRBV7-9 with TRBJ1-1; D gene unclear. The CDR3 has 14 residues. CDR1 and CDR2 (germline): SEHNR, FQNEAQ (reference sequence). The CDR3 spells CSSSLKQPVTEAFF. The CDR3 nucleotides are TGTTCCAGCAGCTTAAAACAGCCGGTCACTGAAGCTTTCTTT.

The rearrangement joins TRBV28 to TRBJ2-7; tentatively, D is TRBD2 (7 bases). CDR1 is MDHEN and CDR2 is SYDVKM in the germline V gene. The CDR3 is 14 residues long. Trimming shortened V by 6 bases and J by 7 bases, and 19 bases separated the two germline ends. The CDR3 here is CASRLPGGPREQYF. CDR3 coding DNA: TGTGCCAGCAGGCTCCCCGGGGGGCCGAGGGAGCAGTACTTC.

This clone has a single count. The chain couples TRBV28 to TRBJ2-2; D remains ambiguous. Germline V gene sequence: CDR1 MDHEN, CDR2 SYDVKM. V was clipped by 4 bases and J by 3 bases, with 6 bases between them. The CDR3 loop spans 13 amino acids. This CDR3 reads CASSSFDTGELFF. For the CDR3, the DNA is TGTGCCAGCAGTTCCTTTGACACCGGGGAGCTGTTTTTT. Complete variable domain (other parts from reference TRBV28 and TRBJ2-2): DVKVTQSSRYLVKRTGEKVFLECVQDMDHENMFWYRQDPGLGLRLIYFSYDVKMKEKGDIPEGYSVSREKKERFSLILESASTNQTSMYLCASSSFDTGELFFGEGSRLTVL.

The chain recombines TRBV5-5 with TRBJ2-5, with a possible D match to TRBD2 (6 bases). V was cut by 2 bases and J by 3 bases, with 8 bases left in between. This CDR3 has 13 amino acids. Germline V gives CDR1 SGHKS, CDR2 YYEKEE (reference sequence). As DNA, the CDR3 is TGTGCCAGCAGCTTTGGAGGGGAAGAGACCCAGTACTTC. Its translation: CASSFGGEETQYF.

This clone occurred a few times. The chain joins TRBV6-5 to TRBJ2-5; 8 bases align to TRBD1. The germline CDR1 and CDR2 sequences are MNHEY and SVGAGI. The V and J ends lost 7 bases and 3 bases, in that order; junction bases with no gene match: 4. This CDR3 is built from 13 residues. This chain's CDR3 is CASTRGQEETQYF. The DNA for the CDR3 is TGTGCCAGCACCCGGGGACAGGAAGAGACCCAGTACTTC.

The genes are TRBV5-1 and TRBJ2-5; TRBD2 matches 10 bases. Germline loops: CDR1 SGHRS, CDR2 YFSETQ. The CDR3 consists of 16 residues. V was pared by 1 base and J by 5 bases, with 8 bases of the junction left unmatched. CDR3 residues: CASSLLAGASGETQYF. The DNA for the CDR3 is TGCGCCAGCAGCTTGCTAGCGGGAGCCTCTGGGGAGACCCAGTACTTC.

This rearrangement joins TRBV11-3 to TRBJ2-2, with D unresolved. Germline CDR1 SGHNT, CDR2 YENEEA. The CDR3 loop spans 15 amino acids. Trimming stripped 2 bases from V and 2 bases from J, with 9 bases between. The CDR3 here is CASSLTDTNTGELFF. The CDR3 bases are TGTGCCAGCAGCTTAACTGACACCAACACCGGGGAGCTGTTTTTT.

The J gene is TRBJ2-1, the V gene TRBV7-2; TRBD2 agrees at 13 bases. Germline CDR1 is SGHTA and CDR2 is FQGNSA. This CDR3 has 18 amino acids. The J segment lost 6 bases and the V segment lost 2 bases, leaving 10 bases of the junction unmatched. CDR3 coding DNA: TGTGCCAGCAGCTTATACGCCGCGACTAGCGGGAGGACCAATGAGCAGTTCTTC. Translation: CASSLYAATSGRTNEQFF.

The chain couples TRBV7-2 to TRBJ2-3, with 13 positions matching TRBD2. Trimming at V came to 5 bases and at J to 4 bases, leaving 9 bases not matched to a gene. The CDR3 runs to 17 residues. Germline V gene data show CDR1 as SGHTA and CDR2 as FQGNSA. CDR3 residues: CASSVTGTSGMADTQYF. CDR3 nucleotide sequence: TGTGCCAGCAGCGTCACCGGGACTAGCGGGATGGCAGATACGCAGTATTTT. Full variable domain (remainder filled in from reference TRBV7-2 and TRBJ2-3): GAGVSQSPSNKVTEKGKDVELRCDPISGHTALYWYRQSLGQGLEFLIYFQGNSAPDKSGLPSDRFSAERTGGSVSTLTIQRTQQEDSAVYLCASSVTGTSGMADTQYFGPGTRLTVL.

This clone has a handful of counts. The chain uses TRBV29-1 and TRBJ2-7, with a tentative D call TRBD2 (6 bases). V was cut by 2 bases and J by 5 bases, with 16 bases left in between. This CDR3 is 14 amino acids long. Germline assignment: CDR1 SQVTM and CDR2 ANQGSEA. CDR3 DNA sequence: TGCAGCGTTGAATTCCGGGAGAGTATCCACGAGCAGTACTTC. This translates into CSVEFRESIHEQYF.

This clone occurred a few times. The genes are TRBV29-1 and TRBJ1-1; D call uncertain. The V end lost 6 bases, the J end lost 4 bases, and 12 bases lay between the germline ends. This CDR3 has 12 amino acids. From germline, CDR1 is SQVTM and CDR2 ANQGSEA. The CDR3 reads CSVRFGGTEAFF. CDR3 sequence (DNA): TGCAGCGTGCGATTCGGCGGCACTGAAGCTTTCTTT.

The table lists this clone with a few counts. The V call is TRBV7-2, the J call TRBJ1-3; no definite D call. The germline V gene has CDR1 SGHTA and CDR2 FQGNSA. Trimming cost V 5 bases and J 4 bases, with 15 bases left between them. The CDR3 has 15 residues. This CDR3 is CASSQTPVGGNTIYF. The CDR3 DNA sequence: TGTGCCAGCAGCCAAACCCCGGTGGGCGGAAACACCATATATTTT. The variable domain in full, completed from reference TRBV7-2 and TRBJ1-3, reads GAGVSQSPSNKVTEKGKDVELRCDPISGHTALYWYRQSLGQGLEFLIYFQGNSAPDKSGLPSDRFSAERTGGSVSTLTIQRTQQEDSAVYLCASSQTPVGGNTIYFGEGSWLTVV.

The genes are TRBV5-4 and TRBJ2-7, with 7 bases matching TRBD2. Germline CDR1 is SGHNT and CDR2 is YYREEE (reference sequence). The length of the CDR3 is 14 residues. V lost 0 bases, J lost 2 bases, and 2 bases stayed unmatched. The CDR3 DNA sequence: TGTGCCAGCAGCTTGGTAGCGGGCACCTACGAGCAGTACTTC. Residues: CASSLVAGTYEQYF.

In this sample, this clone turned up a few times. V gene TRBV13 combines with J gene TRBJ2-7; TRBD2 matches at 8 bases. The CDR3 extends over 17 amino acids. With 5 bases clipped from V and 0 bases from J, the junction kept 12 bases outside the gene matches. Germline V gene lookup returns CDR1 PRHDT and CDR2 FYEKMQ (reference sequence). CDR3 sequence (DNA): TGTGCCAGCAGCCCCTTAGGACTAGCCGAAGGCTCCTACGAGCAGTACTTC. It translates to CASSPLGLAEGSYEQYF.

The chain combines TRBV28 with TRBJ1-2; D gene uncertain. CDR1 MDHEN and CDR2 SYDVKM come from the germline V gene. The CDR3 sequence is 14 residues long. V was clipped by 4 bases and J by 8 bases, with 17 bases between them. CDR3 in amino acids: CASSWEFQVDGYTF. The CDR3 DNA reads TGTGCCAGCAGTTGGGAGTTTCAGGTCGACGGCTACACCTTC.

This chain connects TRBV7-9 to TRBJ2-1; TRBD2 matches at 10 bases. This CDR3 has 16 amino acids. Per germline, CDR1 SEHNR and CDR2 FQNEAQ (reference sequence). With V trimmed by 2 bases and J by 7 bases, 8 bases remained unmatched. The chain's CDR3 is CASSLTSGNPHNEQFF. The CDR3 DNA reads as TGTGCCAGCAGCTTAACTAGCGGGAATCCCCATAATGAGCAGTTCTTC.

This chain joins TRBV29-1 and TRBJ1-1; no reliable D call. Trimming shortened V by 2 bases and J by 1 base, and 8 bases separated the two germline ends. The CDR3 spans 13 residues. Germline V gene lookup returns CDR1 SQVTM and CDR2 ANQGSEA. The CDR3 coding sequence is TGCAGCGTTGAATGGAGTTCGAACACTGAAGCTTTCTTT. Its translation: CSVEWSSNTEAFF.

The chain carries TRBV6-4 and TRBJ2-1, with 7 positions matching TRBD2. The CDR3 contains 16 residues. Looked up from germline, CDR1 is MRHNA and CDR2 is SNTAGT. Trimming cost V 6 bases and J 1 base; bases outside gene matches: 9. CDR3 DNA: TGTGCCAGCAGCGATGAGCGGGACCGTTCCTACAATGAGCAGTTCTTC. Residues: CASSDERDRSYNEQFF.

The J gene is TRBJ2-1, the V gene TRBV11-3; 12 nucleotides align to TRBD2. The length of the CDR3 is 13 residues. From germline, CDR1 is SGHNT and CDR2 YENEEA. The V and J ends lost 4 bases and 8 bases, in that order; junction bases with no gene match: 0. The CDR3 nucleotides are TGTGCCAGCAGCTCTAGCGGGAGGGATGAGCAGTTCTTC. Its translation is CASSSSGRDEQFF. Variable domain in full (rest from reference TRBV11-3 and TRBJ2-1): EAGVVQSPRYKIIEKKQPVAFWCNPISGHNTLYWYLQNLGQGPELLIRYENEEAVDDSQLPKDRFSAERLKGVDSTLKIQPAELGDSAVYLCASSSSGRDEQFFGPGTRLTVL.

This clone appeared a few times. The chain couples TRBV4-1 to TRBJ2-2; D perhaps matches TRBD1 (5 bases). CDR3 length equals 15 residues. The V and J ends lost 2 bases and 2 bases respectively, with 9 bases between them. Germline V lookup: CDR1 MGHRA, CDR2 YSYEKL. CDR3 amino acids: CASSQPQGNTGELFF. DNA of the CDR3: TGCGCCAGCAGCCAACCTCAGGGTAACACCGGGGAGCTGTTTTTT.

This rearrangement joins TRBV28 to TRBJ2-2, with D possibly being TRBD1 (6 bases). V shed 4 bases and J shed 1 base, with 13 bases lying between them. Germline CDR1 reads MDHEN; CDR2 reads SYDVKM. The CDR3 is 16 residues long. The CDR3 here is CASSSPPGQNTGELFF. The CDR3 region has the DNA TGTGCCAGCAGTTCCCCGCCGGGACAGAACACCGGGGAGCTGTTTTTT.

The CDR3 region is CASSELGQNMNTEAFF. CDR3 in DNA: TGTGCCAGCAGTGAATTAGGACAGAACATGAACACTGAAGCTTTCTTT. V is TRBV25-1 and J is TRBJ1-1; D perhaps matches TRBD1 (6 bases). Germline V gene data show CDR1 as MGHDK and CDR2 as SYGVNS. The CDR3 runs 16 residues. Trimming stripped 1 base from V and 0 bases from J, with 12 bases between.

This sequence joins TRBV5-4 and TRBJ1-2; TRBD1 matches at 7 bases. The CDR3 totals 15 residues. V dropped 4 bases and J dropped 2; count of bases not matched to a gene: 8. Per germline, CDR1 SGHNT and CDR2 YYREEE (reference sequence). CDR3 residues: CASSTRQGENYGYTF. The CDR3 coding sequence is TGTGCCAGCAGCACCCGACAGGGTGAAAACTATGGCTACACCTTC.

The count of this clone is one. The chain combines TRBV30 with TRBJ1-2; maybe TRBD1 (6 bases). The CDR3 extends over 14 amino acids. V lost 0 bases, J lost 7 bases, and 15 bases lay in between. Per the germline V gene, CDR1 is GTSNPN and CDR2 is SVGIG (reference sequence). CDR3 region: CAWSVHRDYSGYTF. DNA of the CDR3: TGTGCCTGGAGTGTACACAGGGACTACTCTGGCTACACCTTC.

The J gene is TRBJ1-5, the V gene TRBV16; 7 bases align to TRBD1. This CDR3 has 13 residues. J was trimmed by 5 bases and V by 4 bases; bases with no gene match: 2. CDR1 is KGHSY, CDR2 FQNENV, per germline. The DNA for the CDR3 is TGTGCCAGCAGCCCCCAGGGGGATCAGCCCCAGCATTTT. Protein product: CASSPQGDQPQHF.

The chain uses TRBV4-2 and TRBJ1-2; D possibly corresponds to TRBD1 (6 bases). Germline V lookup: CDR1 LGHNA, CDR2 YNFKEQ. Trimming took 4 bases from V and 6 from J, leaving 18 bases between them. The CDR3 covers 15 residues. In nucleotides, the CDR3 is TGTGCCAGCAGCCGACTTCCGGGACAAAGGAATGGCTACACCTTC. It codes for CASSRLPGQRNGYTF.

The chain joins TRBV5-8 to TRBJ2-7; weak D call: TRBD1 (6 bases). Germline CDR1 SGHTS, CDR2 YDEGEE. This CDR3 comprises 15 residues. The V gene lost 5 bases and the J gene lost 1 base, with 16 bases spanning the gap. The CDR3 here is CASRVGQGLSYEQYF. As DNA, the CDR3 is TGTGCCAGCAGAGTGGGGCAGGGGTTATCCTACGAGCAGTACTTC.

CDR3 residues: CASSQNLLVENTIYF. DNA for the CDR3: TGCGCCAGCAGCCAAAACCTTTTGGTAGAAAACACCATATATTTT. The rearrangement uses TRBV4-1 and TRBJ1-3, with unresolved D. Germline V CDR1 and CDR2: MGHRA, YSYEKL. V lost 2 bases and J lost 6, with 14 bases in between. The CDR3 loop spans 15 amino acids.